This T cell receptor beta chain is drawn from a study of OX40 agonist ivuxolimab in advanced cancers. Regarding the study as a whole: Some of the nonresponding patients also showed low levels of normalized T-cell clonal expansion.

Libraries were prepared by immunoSEQ multiplex PCR; TCRdb keeps only in-frame clonotypes and omits some of them. This sample has tens of thousands of clones, with around 87% found just once. Comments on this clone: Its specificity is unknown.

With 3 bases removed from V and 3 bases from J, the gap between germline ends came to 12 bases. In germline, CDR1 is SGHRS, CDR2 YFSETQ. This CDR3 is 14 amino acids long. The sample in question was CD4+ or CD8+ T cells sorted from blood, obtained in a trial of the OX40 agonist ivuxolimab. The clonotype originates from an adult with an advanced solid tumor such as melanoma, head and neck, liver or kidney cancer. The J gene is TRBJ1-1, the V gene TRBV5-1, with D possibly TRBD1 on 6 matching bases. The CDR3 region is CASSSGGAYTEAFF. CDR3 DNA: TGCGCCAGCAGCTCCGGGGGGGCCTACACTGAAGCTTTCTTT.